This TCR beta chain derives from a study of blood T cells in healthy people across ages. Study-wide points: Roughly linear age-related decline in beta diversity appeared, significant by age approximately 41.

Sample-barcoded 5' priming and a J-beta primer mix drove a second PCR of roughly 7 to 11 cycles. TCRdb re-called the 5' RACE reads with MiXCR, one entry per CDR3 protein. This sample has 650,000 to 700,000 distinct CDR3 sequences; over 40% occur once, and the top ten carry about 13%. The CDR3 totals 15 residues. The trim removed 5 bases at V and 11 bases at J, leaving 17 bases unmatched. The total RNA that was extracted per sample amounted to at least 5.5 micrograms. Turning to this clonotype: Its specificity is not known. It may be a read error: a sequence one base away is much more abundant.

What was sequenced was blood. The V call is TRBV12-3 or TRBV12-4, the J call TRBJ2-5; 7 bases align to TRBD1. The sequence derives from a woman older than 75 in good health. The CDR3 DNA follows: TGTGCCAGCAGTCCTACGACAGGGCCGGGGAATGAGCAGTACTTC. Translating gives CASSPTTGPGNEQYF.